This TCR beta chain was identified in a study of identical twins. The CDR3 has 17 amino acids. V lost 0 bases, J lost 4 bases, and 12 bases stayed unmatched. The germline V gene has CDR1 SGHRS and CDR2 YFSETQ. Study-level findings and limits: Among beta out-of-frame sequences, excess sharing between twins appeared weaker.

This clonotype has a handful of counts. Its antigen remains unidentified. Each CDR3 protein gets one entry after TCRdb re-called the 5' RACE reads with MiXCR. This sample yields some 1,600,000 distinct CDR3 sequences, of which 32% are seen a single time; 0.25% to 0.3% belongs to the top ten. This chain connects TRBV5-1 to TRBJ1-2, with 7 bases that match TRBD1. This clonotype originated in a newborn girl in good health. The sample was cord blood. The chain's CDR3 is CASSLEPTTGVSYGYTF. The DNA for the CDR3 is TGCGCCAGCAGCTTGGAGCCCACCACAGGGGTGAGCTATGGCTACACCTTC.